This T cell receptor beta chain was recorded in a study of cytomegalovirus exposure and HLA in healthy donors. Note on this clone: Its antigen is not known.

PCR amplification relied on 60 Vbeta primers (plus 13 Jbeta primers). Using immunoSEQ multiplex PCR, the repertoire was profiled, and TCRdb retains in-frame clones only, with some absent. The data show under 75,000 clones, around 68% seen once. Study results and caveats: Confirmation was obtained in vitro that three CMV-associated chains are specific for CMV antigens. Most TCR sequences were uncommon, yet certain public TCRs appeared in many donors.

Donors had nominal health at sampling but likely had unrecorded immune exposures. Sequencing was done on a sample of PBMCs. This sequence was found in a man aged 40-49 years in good health and CMV-seropositive.

For the CDR3, the DNA is TGTGCCTGGGTGGGGGGGCCTCAAGGGAACTATGGCTACACCTTC. Amino acids: CAWVGGPQGNYGYTF. The genes are TRBV30 and TRBJ1-2; TRBD1 might be the D (6 bases). From germline, CDR1 is GTSNPN and CDR2 SVGIG (reference sequence). This CDR3 has 15 residues. Deletions cut 5 bases from V and 2 bases from J, with 18 bases between.